One sample yielded the 5 T cell receptor beta chains listed below, sequenced in a study of blood T cell repertoires in COVID-19. The protocol was immunoSEQ multiplex PCR, while the TCRdb copy is restricted to in-frame clones and leaves out a portion. The table includes about 380,000 clones, more than 75% detected once. The material sequenced was peripheral blood. The receptors stem from a human donor with acute or convalescent COVID-19. The donor label of this sample is uncertain.

This clone came up once. V usage is TRBV7-2 and J usage is TRBJ2-7; TRBD1 matches at 10 bases. With V trimmed by 7 bases and J by 3 bases, 3 bases remained unmatched. The CDR3 is 13 amino acids. CDR1 and CDR2 from the germline V gene are SGHTA and FQGNSA. The CDR3 sequence: CASKRTGGYEQYF. As DNA, the CDR3 is TGTGCCAGCAAACGGACAGGGGGCTACGAGCAGTACTTC. Combining the CDR3 with reference TRBV7-2 and TRBJ2-7 gives the whole variable domain GAGVSQSPSNKVTEKGKDVELRCDPISGHTALYWYRQSLGQGLEFLIYFQGNSAPDKSGLPSDRFSAERTGGSVSTLTIQRTQQEDSAVYLCASKRTGGYEQYFGPGTRLTVT.

The rearrangement joins TRBV27 to TRBJ1-1; D ambiguous. The V and J ends lost 1 base and 1 base respectively, with 7 bases between them. The CDR3 runs to 14 residues. CDR1 MNHEY and CDR2 SMNVEV come from the germline V gene (reference sequence). CDR3 bases: TGTGCCAGCAGTTTATGGCAGGCGAACACTGAAGCTTTCTTT. This encodes CASSLWQANTEAFF.

The V call is TRBV20-1, the J call TRBJ2-7, with 9 bases identical to TRBD2. Germline V CDR1 and CDR2: DFQATT, SNEGSKA (reference sequence). With V trimmed by 3 bases and J by 1 base, 10 bases remained unmatched. CDR3 size: 16 residues. The CDR3: CSASPVTSGTSYEQYF. The CDR3 coding sequence is TGCAGTGCTAGTCCCGTGACTAGCGGAACATCCTACGAGCAGTACTTC.

The CDR3 spells CASSLREGERTFF. In nucleotides, the CDR3 is TGTGCCAGCAGTTTGAGGGAGGGAGAGAGAACTTTCTTT. The genes are TRBV27 and TRBJ1-1; the D is unclear. The V end was cut by 3 bases, the J end by 12 bases, with 17 bases between. Germline V gene lookup returns CDR1 MNHEY and CDR2 SMNVEV (reference sequence). This CDR3 has 13 residues.

This chain links TRBV5-1 with TRBJ2-3; no reliable D call. CDR3 length: 14 residues. The germline gives CDR1 SGHRS, CDR2 YFSETQ. Between the trimmed V and J ends, which lost 2 bases and 0 bases, there was a span of 7 bases. The CDR3 loop is CASSLDWSTDTQYF. CDR3 nucleotides: TGCGCCAGCAGCTTAGACTGGAGCACAGATACGCAGTATTTT.